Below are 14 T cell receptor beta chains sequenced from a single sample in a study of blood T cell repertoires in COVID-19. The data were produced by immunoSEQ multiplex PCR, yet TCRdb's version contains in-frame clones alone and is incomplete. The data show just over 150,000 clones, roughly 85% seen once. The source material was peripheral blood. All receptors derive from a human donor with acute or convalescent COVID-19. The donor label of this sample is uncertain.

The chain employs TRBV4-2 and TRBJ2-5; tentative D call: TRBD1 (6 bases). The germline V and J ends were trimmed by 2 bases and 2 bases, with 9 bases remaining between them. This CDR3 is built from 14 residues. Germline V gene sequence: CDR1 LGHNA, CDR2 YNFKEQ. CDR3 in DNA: TGTGCCAGCAGCCAACCCGGGACACAAGAGACCCAGTACTTC. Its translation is CASSQPGTQETQYF.

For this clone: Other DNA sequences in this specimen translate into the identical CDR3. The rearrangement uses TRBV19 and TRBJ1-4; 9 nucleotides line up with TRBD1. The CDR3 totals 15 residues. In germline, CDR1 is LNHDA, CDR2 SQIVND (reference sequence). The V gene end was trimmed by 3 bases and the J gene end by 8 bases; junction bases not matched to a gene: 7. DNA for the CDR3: TGTGCCAGTAGTATTATCGGGACAGGGAACGAAAAACTGTTTTTT. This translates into CASSIIGTGNEKLFF.

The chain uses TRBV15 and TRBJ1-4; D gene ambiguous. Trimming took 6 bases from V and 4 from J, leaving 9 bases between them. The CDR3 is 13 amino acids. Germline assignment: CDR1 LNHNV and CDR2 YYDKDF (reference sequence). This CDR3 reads CATRRERNEKLFF. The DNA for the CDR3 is TGTGCCACCAGACGGGAACGTAATGAAAAACTGTTTTTT.

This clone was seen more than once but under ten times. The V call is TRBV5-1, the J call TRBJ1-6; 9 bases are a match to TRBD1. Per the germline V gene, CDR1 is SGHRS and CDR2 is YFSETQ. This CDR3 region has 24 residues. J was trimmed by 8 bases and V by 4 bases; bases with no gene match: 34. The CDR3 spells CASSEQGTGMSGRKEVPHHSPLHF. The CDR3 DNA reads TGCGCCAGCAGCGAACAGGGGACAGGGATGTCGGGGCGGAAGGAGGTGCCGCACCATTCACCCCTCCACTTT.

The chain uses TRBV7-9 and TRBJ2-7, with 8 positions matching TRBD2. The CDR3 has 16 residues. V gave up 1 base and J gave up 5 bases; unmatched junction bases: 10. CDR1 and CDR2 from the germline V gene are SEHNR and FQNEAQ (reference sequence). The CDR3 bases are TGTGCCAGCAGCTTAGTAAGCGGGGGCTGGCCCGACGAGCAGTACTTC. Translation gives CASSLVSGGWPDEQYF.

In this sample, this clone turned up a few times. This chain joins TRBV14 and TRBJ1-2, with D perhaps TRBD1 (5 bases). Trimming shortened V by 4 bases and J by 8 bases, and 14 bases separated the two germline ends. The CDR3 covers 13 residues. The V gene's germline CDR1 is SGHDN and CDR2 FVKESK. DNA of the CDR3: TGTGCCAGCAGCCCCCGGCAGGGCTTCGGCTACACCTTC. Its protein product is CASSPRQGFGYTF. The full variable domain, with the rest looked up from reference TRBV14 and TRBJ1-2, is EAGVTQFPSHSVIEKGQTVTLRCDPISGHDNLYWYRRVMGKEIKFLLHFVKESKQDESGMPNNRFLAERTGGTYSTLKVQPAELEDSGVYFCASSPRQGFGYTFGSGTRLTVV.

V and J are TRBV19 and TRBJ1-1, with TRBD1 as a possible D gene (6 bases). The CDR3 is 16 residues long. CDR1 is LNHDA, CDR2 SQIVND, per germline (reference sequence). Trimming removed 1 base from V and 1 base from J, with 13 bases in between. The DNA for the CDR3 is TGTGCCAGTAGTATAGGAAAAGGGACAAGGAACACTGAAGCTTTCTTT. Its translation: CASSIGKGTRNTEAFF.

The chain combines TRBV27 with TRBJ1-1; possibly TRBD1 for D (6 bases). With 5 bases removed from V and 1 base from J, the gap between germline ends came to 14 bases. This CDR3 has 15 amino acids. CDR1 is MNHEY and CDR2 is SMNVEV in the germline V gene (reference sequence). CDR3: CASSPPPRGNTEAFF. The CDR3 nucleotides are TGTGCCAGCAGTCCACCTCCCAGGGGGAACACTGAAGCTTTCTTT.

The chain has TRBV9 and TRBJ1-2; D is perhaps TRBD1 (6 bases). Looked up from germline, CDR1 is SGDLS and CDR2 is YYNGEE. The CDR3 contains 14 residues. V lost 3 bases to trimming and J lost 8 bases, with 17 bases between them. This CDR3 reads CASSAPQGQGGYTF. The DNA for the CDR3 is TGTGCCAGCAGCGCCCCACAGGGCCAGGGGGGCTACACCTTC.

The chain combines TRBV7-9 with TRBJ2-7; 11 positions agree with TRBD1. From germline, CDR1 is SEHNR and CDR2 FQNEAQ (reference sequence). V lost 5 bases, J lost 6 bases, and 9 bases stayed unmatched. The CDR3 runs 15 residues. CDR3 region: CASSGLGQGAGEQYF. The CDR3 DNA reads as TGTGCCAGCAGCGGTTTAGGACAGGGGGCAGGCGAGCAGTACTTC.

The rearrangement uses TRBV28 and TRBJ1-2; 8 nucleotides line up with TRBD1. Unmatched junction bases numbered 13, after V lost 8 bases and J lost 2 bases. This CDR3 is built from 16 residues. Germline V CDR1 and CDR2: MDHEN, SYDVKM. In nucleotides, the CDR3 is TGTGCCAGCTATGGGACAGGCAATAGGCGAAACTATGGCTACACCTTC. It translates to CASYGTGNRRNYGYTF.

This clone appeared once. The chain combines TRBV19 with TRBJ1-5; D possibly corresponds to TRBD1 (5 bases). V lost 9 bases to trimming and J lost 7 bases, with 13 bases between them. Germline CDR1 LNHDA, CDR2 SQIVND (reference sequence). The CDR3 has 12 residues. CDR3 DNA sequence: TGTGCCAGCACTGGGGGGGACCAGCCCCAGCATTTT. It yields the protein CASTGGDQPQHF.

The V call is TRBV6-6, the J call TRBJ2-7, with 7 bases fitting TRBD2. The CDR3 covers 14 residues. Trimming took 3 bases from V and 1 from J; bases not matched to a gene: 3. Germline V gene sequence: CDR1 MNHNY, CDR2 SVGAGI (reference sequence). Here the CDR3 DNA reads TGTGCCAGCAGTTATACGGGGGGATCCTACGAGCAGTACTTC. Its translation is CASSYTGGSYEQYF.

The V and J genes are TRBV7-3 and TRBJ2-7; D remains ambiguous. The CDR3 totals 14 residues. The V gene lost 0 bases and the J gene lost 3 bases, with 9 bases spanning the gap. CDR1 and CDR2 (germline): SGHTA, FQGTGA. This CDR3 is CASSLTSTFYEQYF. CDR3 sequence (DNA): TGTGCCAGCAGCTTAACCAGTACCTTCTACGAGCAGTACTTC.